This TCR beta chain was sequenced for a study of T-cell reconstitution after alpha-beta-depleted transplantation in children. The CDR3 totals 16 residues. The germline gives CDR1 SGHRS, CDR2 YFSETQ. V was trimmed by 1 base and J by 0 bases, leaving 14 bases between them. Unique molecular identifiers were incorporated during preparation of the TCRbeta library. TCRdb passed the PCR reads through MiXCR, listing each CDR3 protein once. The sample includes about 400,000 distinct CDR3 sequences, roughly 20% of them seen just once. This clonotype has more than one count but fewer than ten. V gene TRBV5-1 combines with J gene TRBJ2-7; D is perhaps TRBD1 (6 bases). The TCR sequence derives from a human donor who donated a stem cell graft to a child with acute myeloid leukemia. The sample in question was PBMCs from the stem cell graft donor, obtained from the stem cell graft. In nucleotides, the CDR3 is TGCGCCAGCAGCTTGATGGGACAAGAAGTCTCCTACGAGCAGTACTTC. This sequence encodes CASSLMGQEVSYEQYF.